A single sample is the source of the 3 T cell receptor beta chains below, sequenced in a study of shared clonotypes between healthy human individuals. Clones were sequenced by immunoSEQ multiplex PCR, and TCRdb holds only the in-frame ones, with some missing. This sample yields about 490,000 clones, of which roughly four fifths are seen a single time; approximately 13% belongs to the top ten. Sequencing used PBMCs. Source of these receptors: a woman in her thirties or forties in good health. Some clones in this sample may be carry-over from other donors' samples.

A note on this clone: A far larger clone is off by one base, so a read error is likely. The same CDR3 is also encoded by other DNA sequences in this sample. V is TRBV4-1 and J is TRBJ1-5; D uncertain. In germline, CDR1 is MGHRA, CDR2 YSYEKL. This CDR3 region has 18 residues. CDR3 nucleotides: TGCGCCAGTAGCCAAGAAGCGGTCGGGGAAGGTGAGGATCAGCCCCAGCATTTT. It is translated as CASSQEAVGEGEDQPQHF.

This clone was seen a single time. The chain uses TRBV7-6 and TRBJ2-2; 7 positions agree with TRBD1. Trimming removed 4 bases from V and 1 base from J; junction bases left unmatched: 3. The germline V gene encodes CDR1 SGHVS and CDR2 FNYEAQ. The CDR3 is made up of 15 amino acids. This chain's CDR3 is CASSSGQENTGELFF. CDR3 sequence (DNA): TGTGCCAGCAGCTCCGGACAGGAGAACACCGGGGAGCTGTTTTTT.

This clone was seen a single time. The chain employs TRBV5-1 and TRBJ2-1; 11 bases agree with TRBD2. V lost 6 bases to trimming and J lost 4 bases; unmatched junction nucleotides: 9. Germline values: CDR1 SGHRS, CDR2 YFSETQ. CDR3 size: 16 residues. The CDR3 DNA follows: TGCGCCAGCACGCTCCCGGGACTAGCGGCTTACAATGAGCAGTTCTTC. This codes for CASTLPGLAAYNEQFF.